This is a list of T cell receptor beta chains from one sample in a study of CD8+CD57+ T cells in acquired aplastic anemia. A single record per CDR3 protein comes from TCRdb applying MiXCR to the reads. Of 270,000 or so distinct CDR3 sequences in the sample, about 80% were seen once. Sequenced: sorted CD4+, CD8+, or CD8+CD57+ T cells (not recorded which) from PBMCs. These receptors were collected from a human donor with aplastic anemia. CDR3s include the opening cysteine and the closing phenylalanine or tryptophan. A D gene is named only where the DNA matches it firmly. Where a row states a size, it is once, few, many or the class of an expanded clone; other rows omit it.

d_gene: -; j_gene: TRBJ2-7; abundance: -; v_gene: TRBV15; CDR3aa: CATSSGYEQYF; CDR3nt: TGTGCCACCAGCAGCGGCTACGAGCAGTACTTC
d_gene: TRBD2; j_gene: TRBJ2-3; abundance: -; v_gene: TRBV9; CDR3aa: CASSVGLADTTTHF; CDR3nt: TGTGCCAGCAGCGTAGGACTAGCGGACACTACTACGCATTTT
d_gene: TRBD2; j_gene: TRBJ2-7; abundance: -; v_gene: TRBV7-2; CDR3aa: CASSFGRDYYEQYF; CDR3nt: TGTGCCAGCAGCTTTGGCAGGGACTACTACGAGCAGTACTTC
d_gene: TRBD2; j_gene: TRBJ2-7; abundance: -; v_gene: TRBV20-1; CDR3aa: CSAWGTTSDNF; CDR3nt: TGCAGTGCTTGGGGGACTACCTCCGACAACTTC
d_gene: -; j_gene: TRBJ2-3; abundance: -; v_gene: TRBV11-1; CDR3aa: CASGSGGTNTQYF; CDR3nt: TGTGCCAGCGGCTCCGGGGGCACAAATACGCAGTATTTT
d_gene: TRBD2; j_gene: TRBJ2-1; abundance: -; v_gene: TRBV7-2; CDR3aa: CASSWLAGGNYGQFF; CDR3nt: TGTGCCAGCAGCTGGCTAGCGGGAGGGAACTATGGGCAGTTCTTC
d_gene: -; j_gene: TRBJ1-1; abundance: -; v_gene: TRBV7-9; CDR3aa: CASSLVPGDPYAGF; CDR3nt: TGTGCCAGCAGCTTAGTACCCGGGGACCCGTATGCTGGATTT
d_gene: TRBD2; j_gene: TRBJ2-5; abundance: -; v_gene: TRBV7-2; CDR3aa: CASSSSGAWGAPQYF; CDR3nt: TGTGCCAGCAGTTCTAGCGGGGCTTGGGGAGCGCCCCAGTACTTC
d_gene: -; j_gene: TRBJ2-3; abundance: -; v_gene: TRBV5-6; CDR3aa: CASSLGEETDTQYF; CDR3nt: TGTGCCAGCAGCTTGGGGGAGGAGACAGATACGCAGTATTTT
d_gene: -; j_gene: TRBJ2-5; abundance: -; v_gene: TRBV5-4; CDR3aa: CASSETGETQYF; CDR3nt: TGTGCCAGCAGCGAAACAGGGGAGACCCAGTACTTC
d_gene: TRBD1; j_gene: TRBJ2-2; abundance: -; v_gene: TRBV9; CDR3aa: CASGTGNTGELFF; CDR3nt: TGTGCCAGCGGGACAGGGAACACCGGGGAGCTGTTTTTT
d_gene: TRBD2; j_gene: TRBJ2-3; abundance: -; v_gene: TRBV19; CDR3aa: CASTLGGRAITDTQYF; CDR3nt: TGTGCCAGTACGCTAGGAGGGAGGGCTATCACAGATACGCAGTATTTT
d_gene: -; j_gene: TRBJ2-7; abundance: -; v_gene: TRBV7-8; CDR3aa: CASSRRRGRYKQYF; CDR3nt: TGTGCCAGCAGCAGACGGAGAGGTCGCTACAAGCAGTATTTC
d_gene: -; j_gene: TRBJ2-1; abundance: -; v_gene: TRBV7-2; CDR3aa: CASSDPPIHEQFF; CDR3nt: TGTGCCAGCAGTGACCCGCCGATCCATGAGCAGTTCTTC
d_gene: TRBD2; j_gene: TRBJ2-6; abundance: once; v_gene: TRBV7-9; CDR3aa: CASSFAGNERDFGLTF; CDR3nt: TGTGCCAGCAGCTTTGCGGGGAACGAGCGGGACTTCGGGCTGACTTTC
d_gene: -; j_gene: TRBJ2-3; abundance: -; v_gene: TRBV7-3; CDR3aa: CASSSSGTDTQYF; CDR3nt: TGTGCCAGCAGTTCTAGCGGCACAGATACGCAGTATTTT
d_gene: TRBD2; j_gene: TRBJ2-5; abundance: once; v_gene: TRBV7-9; CDR3aa: CASSPTSGKTQYF; CDR3nt: TGTGCCAGCAGCCCGACTAGCGGGAAGACCCAGTACTTC
d_gene: -; j_gene: TRBJ2-2; abundance: -; v_gene: TRBV7-9; CDR3aa: CASSPSPGELFF; CDR3nt: TGTGCCAGCAGCCCAAGCCCCGGGGAGCTGTTTTTT
d_gene: -; j_gene: TRBJ1-6; abundance: -; v_gene: TRBV5-1; CDR3aa: CASSYGRLNTLHF; CDR3nt: TGTGCCAGCAGCTATGGGAGGTTGAACACCCTCCACTTT
d_gene: TRBD1; j_gene: TRBJ1-5; abundance: once; v_gene: TRBV10-3; CDR3aa: CAISQGDLNHMPEHF; CDR3nt: TGTGCCATCAGCCAGGGGGACCTTAACCATATGCCCGAGCATTTT
d_gene: -; j_gene: TRBJ1-1; abundance: -; v_gene: TRBV12-3/TRBV12-4; CDR3aa: CASSLGLLNTEAFF; CDR3nt: TGTGCCAGCAGTTTAGGGCTTTTGAACACTGAAGCTTTCTTT
d_gene: TRBD1; j_gene: TRBJ1-2; abundance: -; v_gene: TRBV2; CDR3aa: CASTRGDGYTF; CDR3nt: TGTGCCAGCACCAGGGGGGATGGCTACACCTTC
d_gene: -; j_gene: TRBJ2-3; abundance: many; v_gene: TRBV11-3; CDR3aa: CASGLGLTDTQYF; CDR3nt: TGTGCCAGCGGCTTAGGTCTGACAGATACGCAGTATTTT
d_gene: TRBD1; j_gene: TRBJ1-5; abundance: -; v_gene: TRBV19; CDR3aa: CASSIMGQGVNQPQHF; CDR3nt: TGTGCCAGTAGTATTATGGGGCAGGGGGTCAATCAACCCCAGCATTTT
d_gene: TRBD1; j_gene: TRBJ2-3; abundance: -; v_gene: TRBV7-9; CDR3aa: CASSPGQAGDTDDF; CDR3nt: TGTGCCAGCAGCCCTGGACAGGCCGGAGATACGGATGATTTT
d_gene: -; j_gene: TRBJ2-1; abundance: -; v_gene: TRBV7-8; CDR3aa: CASSLGGGADYGEQFF; CDR3nt: TGTGCCAGCAGCTTGGGAGGGGGCGCCGACTATGGCGAGCAGTTCTTC
d_gene: -; j_gene: TRBJ1-2; abundance: -; v_gene: TRBV7-9; CDR3aa: CASSGRGKVGSAKYTF; CDR3nt: TGTGCCAGCAGCGGACGGGGCAAAGTTGGTTCGGCCAAATACACCTTC
d_gene: TRBD1; j_gene: TRBJ2-7; abundance: -; v_gene: TRBV7-9; CDR3aa: CASSSRQGAYYDQYF; CDR3nt: TGTGCCAGCAGCTCCCGACAGGGGGCCTACTACGATCAGTACTTC
d_gene: -; j_gene: TRBJ1-4; abundance: -; v_gene: TRBV11-2; CDR3aa: CASSPQQGGEKLFF; CDR3nt: TGTGCCAGCAGCCCCCAACAGGGAGGTGAAAAACTGTTTTTT
d_gene: -; j_gene: TRBJ2-5; abundance: -; v_gene: TRBV9; CDR3aa: CASSVGVSRNPPHF; CDR3nt: TGTGCCAGCAGCGTAGGGGTCTCGAGAAATCCGCCCCACTTC
d_gene: -; j_gene: TRBJ2-7; abundance: -; v_gene: TRBV20-1; CDR3aa: CSARVAGLDYEQYF; CDR3nt: TGCAGTGCTAGAGTTGCGGGGCTAGATTACGAGCAGTACTTC
d_gene: -; j_gene: TRBJ1-3; abundance: -; v_gene: TRBV7-9; CDR3aa: CASSSQTSSGSTVYF; CDR3nt: TGTGCCAGCAGCTCACAAACAAGCTCGGGGAGCACCGTATATTTT
d_gene: TRBD2; j_gene: TRBJ2-7; abundance: -; v_gene: TRBV2; CDR3aa: CASGVGGSGAPSYEQYF; CDR3nt: TGTGCCAGCGGGGTAGGTGGTAGCGGGGCCCCCTCCTACGAGCAGTACTTC
d_gene: TRBD2; j_gene: TRBJ2-1; abundance: -; v_gene: TRBV9; CDR3aa: CASSPWTSGNQPQFF; CDR3nt: TGTGCCAGCAGCCCCTGGACTAGCGGGAATCAGCCCCAGTTCTTC
d_gene: -; j_gene: TRBJ2-7; abundance: -; v_gene: TRBV15; CDR3aa: CATNRGSEQYTQYF; CDR3nt: TGTGCCACCAACAGAGGAAGCGAGCAATACACCCAGTACTTC
d_gene: -; j_gene: TRBJ1-1; abundance: -; v_gene: TRBV2; CDR3aa: CASGDGGTDTQNFDPGF; CDR3nt: TGTGCCAGCGGCGACGGGGGCACAGATACGCAGAACTTTGACCCAGGCTTT
d_gene: -; j_gene: TRBJ2-5; abundance: -; v_gene: TRBV25-1; CDR3aa: CASSSGYDTETQYF; CDR3nt: TGTGCCAGCAGTAGCGGGTACGACACAGAGACGCAGTACTTC
d_gene: -; j_gene: TRBJ2-4; abundance: -; v_gene: TRBV29-1; CDR3aa: CSVEGDTKNIQYF; CDR3nt: TGCAGCGTTGAAGGGGACACGAAAAACATTCAGTACTTC
d_gene: -; j_gene: TRBJ2-3; abundance: -; v_gene: TRBV9; CDR3aa: CASSVVDGAQYF; CDR3nt: TGTGCCAGCAGCGTAGTTGACGGTGCGCAGTATTTT
d_gene: TRBD2; j_gene: TRBJ2-3; abundance: -; v_gene: TRBV7-9; CDR3aa: CASSFAGGPGSEDF; CDR3nt: TGTGCCAGCAGCTTTGCGGGAGGTCCGGGGAGCGAGGATTTT
d_gene: -; j_gene: TRBJ2-1; abundance: -; v_gene: TRBV19; CDR3aa: CASSISWGYNKPQLF; CDR3nt: TGTGCCAGTAGTATTTCTTGGGGATACAATAAGCCCCAGCTCTTT
d_gene: TRBD1; j_gene: TRBJ2-3; abundance: few; v_gene: TRBV9; CDR3aa: CASSGGQSTDTQYF; CDR3nt: TGTGCCAGCAGCGGGGGACAGAGCACAGATACGCAGTATTTT
d_gene: -; j_gene: TRBJ2-7; abundance: once; v_gene: TRBV7-8; CDR3aa: CASSYARGNDEQYF; CDR3nt: TGTGCCAGCAGCTACGCGCGGGGTAACGATGAGCAGTACTTC
d_gene: -; j_gene: TRBJ2-3; abundance: -; v_gene: TRBV9; CDR3aa: CASSGSRVGYKQYF; CDR3nt: TGTGCCAGCAGCGGAAGCCGGGTAGGATACAAGCAGTATTTT
d_gene: -; j_gene: TRBJ1-5; abundance: -; v_gene: TRBV11-3; CDR3aa: CASSLDLAEPQHF; CDR3nt: TGTGCCAGCAGCTTAGATCTAGCAGAGCCCCAGCATTTT
d_gene: -; j_gene: TRBJ2-3; abundance: -; v_gene: TRBV7-9; CDR3aa: CASGHGGANTQYF; CDR3nt: TGTGCCAGCGGGCACGGTGGCGCGAATACGCAGTATTTT
d_gene: -; j_gene: TRBJ1-1; abundance: -; v_gene: TRBV9; CDR3aa: CASSVGTSGKAEAFF; CDR3nt: TGTGCCAGCAGCGTCGGGACTAGCGGAAAAGCTGAAGCTTTCTTT
d_gene: -; j_gene: TRBJ2-1; abundance: -; v_gene: TRBV11-3; CDR3aa: CASSLGRADGQDEQFF; CDR3nt: TGTGCCAGCAGCTTGGGTCGGGCAGACGGTCAGGATGAGCAGTTCTTC
d_gene: -; j_gene: TRBJ1-6; abundance: few; v_gene: TRBV2; CDR3aa: CASSAFSPLHF; CDR3nt: TGTGCCAGCAGTGCTTTTTCGCCCCTCCACTTT
d_gene: -; j_gene: TRBJ2-1; abundance: -; v_gene: TRBV7-9; CDR3aa: CASSSSDTQFF; CDR3nt: TGTGCCAGCAGCTCCTCAGATACGCAGTTCTTC
d_gene: -; j_gene: TRBJ2-3; abundance: few; v_gene: TRBV7-9; CDR3aa: CASSLAGGPDANVF; CDR3nt: TGTGCCAGCAGCTTAGCGGGTGGCCCCGATGCCAACGTCTTT
d_gene: TRBD2; j_gene: TRBJ2-1; abundance: -; v_gene: TRBV24-1; CDR3aa: CATSGRREGRNEQFF; CDR3nt: TGTGCCACCAGCGGACGGCGGGAGGGCCGCAATGAGCAGTTCTTC
d_gene: -; j_gene: TRBJ1-2; abundance: -; v_gene: TRBV7-9; CDR3aa: CASSFTGGGDNDYTF; CDR3nt: TGTGCCAGCAGCTTTACAGGAGGCGGGGACAATGACTACACCTTC